This TCR beta chain was identified during a study of technical replicates of blood from a few donors. Germline-derived CDR1 and CDR2 are MNHEY and SVGAGI. V shed 0 bases and J 0 bases; nucleotides not matched to a gene: 5. The CDR3 extends over 16 amino acids. Sequenced by immunoSEQ multiplex PCR; TCRdb stores in-frame clones only, minus some. The sample shows fewer than 60,000 clones, about 96% of them seen only once. The sequenced sample consisted of PBMCs. The J gene is TRBJ2-7, the V gene TRBV6-5, with 7 bases identical to TRBD2. This sequence was found in a human donor in good health. Some clones in this sample may be carry-over from other donors' samples. The CDR3 loop is CASSYSAGVYSYEQYF. Written as DNA, the CDR3 is TGTGCCAGCAGTTACTCGGCGGGGGTATACTCCTACGAGCAGTACTTC.